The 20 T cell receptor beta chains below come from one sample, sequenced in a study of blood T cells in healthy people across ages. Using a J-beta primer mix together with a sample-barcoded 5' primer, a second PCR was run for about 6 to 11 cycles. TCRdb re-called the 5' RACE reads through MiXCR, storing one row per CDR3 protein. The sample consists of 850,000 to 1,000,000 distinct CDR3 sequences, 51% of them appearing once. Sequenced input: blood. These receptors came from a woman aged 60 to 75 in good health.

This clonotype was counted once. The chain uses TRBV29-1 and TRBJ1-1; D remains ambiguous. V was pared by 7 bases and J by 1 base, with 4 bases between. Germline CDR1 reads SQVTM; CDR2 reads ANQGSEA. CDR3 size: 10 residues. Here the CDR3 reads CSGENTEAFF. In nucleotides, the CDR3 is TGCAGCGGCGAGAACACTGAAGCTTTCTTT.

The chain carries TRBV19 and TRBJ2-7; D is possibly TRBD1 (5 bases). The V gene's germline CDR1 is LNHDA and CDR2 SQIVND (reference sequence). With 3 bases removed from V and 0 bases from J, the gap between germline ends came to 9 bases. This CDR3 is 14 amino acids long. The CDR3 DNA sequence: TGTGCCAGTAGTATTGGACACCGCTCCTACGAGCAGTACTTC. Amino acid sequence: CASSIGHRSYEQYF.

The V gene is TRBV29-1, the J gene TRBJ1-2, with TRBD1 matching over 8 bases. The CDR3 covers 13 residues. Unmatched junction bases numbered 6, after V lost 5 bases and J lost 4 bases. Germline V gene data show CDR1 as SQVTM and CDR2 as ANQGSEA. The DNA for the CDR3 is TGCAGCGTTCAGGACAGGGATAGCTATGGCTACACCTTC. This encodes CSVQDRDSYGYTF. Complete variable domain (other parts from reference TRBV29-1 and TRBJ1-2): SAVISQKPSRDICQRGTSLTIQCQVDSQVTMMFWYRQQPGQSLTLIATANQGSEATYESGFVIDKFPISRPNLTFSTLTVSNMSPEDSSIYLCSVQDRDSYGYTFGSGTRLTVV.

The CDR3 coding sequence is TGTGCCAGCAGCAAAGGGAGCCCCGGGACTAGCGAGGCCGAGCAGTACTTC. Its translation: CASSKGSPGTSEAEQYF. The V gene is TRBV4-2, the J gene TRBJ2-7, with 10 bases aligning to TRBD2. Trimming at V came to 5 bases and at J to 6 bases, leaving 16 bases not matched to a gene. Germline-derived CDR1 and CDR2 are LGHNA and YNFKEQ. The length of the CDR3 is 17 residues.

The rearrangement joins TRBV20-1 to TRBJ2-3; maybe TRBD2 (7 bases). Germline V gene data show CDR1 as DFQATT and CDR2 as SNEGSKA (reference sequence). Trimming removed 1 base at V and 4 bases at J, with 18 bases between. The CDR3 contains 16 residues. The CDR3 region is CSARAETGGRADTQYF. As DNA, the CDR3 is TGCAGTGCTAGAGCCGAAACGGGGGGCCGGGCAGATACGCAGTATTTT.

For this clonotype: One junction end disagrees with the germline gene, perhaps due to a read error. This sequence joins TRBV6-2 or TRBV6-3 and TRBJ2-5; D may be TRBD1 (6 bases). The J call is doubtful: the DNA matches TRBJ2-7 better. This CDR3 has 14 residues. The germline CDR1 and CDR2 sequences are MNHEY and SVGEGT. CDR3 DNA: TGTGCCAGCAGTGACTCGGTGCAGGGGTACGAGCAGTACTTC. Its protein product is CASSDSVQGYEQYF.

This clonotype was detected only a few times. The CDR3 sequence is CASRGEPMQETQYF. The CDR3 coding sequence is TGTGCCAGTAGAGGGGAACCAATGCAAGAGACCCAGTACTTC. The genes are TRBV25-1 and TRBJ2-5; D could derive from TRBD1 or TRBD2 (5 bases each). Looked up from germline, CDR1 is MGHDK and CDR2 is SYGVNS. The CDR3 has 14 residues. Between the trimmed V and J ends, which lost 9 bases and 2 bases, there was a span of 16 bases.

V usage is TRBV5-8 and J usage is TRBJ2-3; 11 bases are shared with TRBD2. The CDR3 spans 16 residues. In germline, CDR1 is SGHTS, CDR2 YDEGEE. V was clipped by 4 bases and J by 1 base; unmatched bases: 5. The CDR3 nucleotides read TGTGCCAGCAGCCGGGGACTAGCGGTCCGCACAGATACGCAGTATTTT. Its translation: CASSRGLAVRTDTQYF.

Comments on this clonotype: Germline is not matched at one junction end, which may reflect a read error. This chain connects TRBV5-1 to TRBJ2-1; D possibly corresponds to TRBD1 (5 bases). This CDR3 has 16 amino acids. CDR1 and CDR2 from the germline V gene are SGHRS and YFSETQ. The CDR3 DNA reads TGCGCCGGCAGCTTGCGTCACGGACAAAGGTACAATGAGCAGTTCTTC. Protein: CAGSLRHGQRYNEQFF.

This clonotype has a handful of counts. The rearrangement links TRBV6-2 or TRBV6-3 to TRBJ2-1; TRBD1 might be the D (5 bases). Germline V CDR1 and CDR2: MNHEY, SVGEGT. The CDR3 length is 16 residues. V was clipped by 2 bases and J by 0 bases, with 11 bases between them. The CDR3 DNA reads TGTGCCAGCAGTTACGGACACCTGAGCTCCTACAATGAGCAGTTCTTC. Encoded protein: CASSYGHLSSYNEQFF.

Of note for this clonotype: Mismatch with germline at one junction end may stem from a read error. CDR3 amino acids: CASSGQGTGANVPTF. The CDR3 nucleotides are TGCGCCAGCAGCGGCCAGGGAACTGGGGCCAACGTCCCGACTTTC. The chain joins TRBV4-1 to TRBJ2-6; tentative D call: TRBD1 (5 bases). This CDR3 comprises 15 residues. The germline CDR1 and CDR2 sequences are MGHRA and YSYEKL.

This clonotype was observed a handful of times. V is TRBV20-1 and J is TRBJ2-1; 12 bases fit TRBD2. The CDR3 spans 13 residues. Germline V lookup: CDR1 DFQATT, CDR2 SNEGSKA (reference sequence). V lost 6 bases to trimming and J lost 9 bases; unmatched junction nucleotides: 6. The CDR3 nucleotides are TGCAGTGCCTCGACTAGCGGGAGCTTTGAGCAGTTCTTC. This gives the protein CSASTSGSFEQFF.

CDR3 region: CASSQEWREVPSYNEQFF. CDR3 nucleotides: TGTGCCAGCAGCCAAGAGTGGCGGGAGGTCCCCTCCTACAATGAGCAGTTCTTC. The rearrangement links TRBV3-1 to TRBJ2-1; 8 bases fit TRBD2. Germline V gene sequence: CDR1 LGHDT, CDR2 YNNKEL (reference sequence). CDR3 length: 18 residues. The junction had 7 bases not matched to a gene; V was cut back by 0 bases and J by 0 bases.

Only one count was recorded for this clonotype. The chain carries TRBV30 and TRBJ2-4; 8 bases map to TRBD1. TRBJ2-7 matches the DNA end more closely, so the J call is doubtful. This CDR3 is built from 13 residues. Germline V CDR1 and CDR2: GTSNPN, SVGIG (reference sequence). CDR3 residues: CAWRDTGGYEQYF. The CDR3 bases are TGTGCCTGGAGAGATACAGGGGGCTACGAGCAGTACTTC.

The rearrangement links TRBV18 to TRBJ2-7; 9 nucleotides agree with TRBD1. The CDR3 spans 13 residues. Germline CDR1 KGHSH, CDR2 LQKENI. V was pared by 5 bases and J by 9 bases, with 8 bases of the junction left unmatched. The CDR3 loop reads CASSRTGTGWQYF. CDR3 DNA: TGTGCCAGCTCAAGAACCGGGACAGGGTGGCAGTACTTC.

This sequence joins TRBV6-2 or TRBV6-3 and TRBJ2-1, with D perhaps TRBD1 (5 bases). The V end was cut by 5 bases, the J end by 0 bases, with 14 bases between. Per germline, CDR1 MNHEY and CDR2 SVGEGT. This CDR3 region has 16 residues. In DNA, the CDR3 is TGTGCCAGCAGTGACCACGACAGTAGCTCCTACAATGAGCAGTTCTTC. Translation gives CASSDHDSSSYNEQFF.

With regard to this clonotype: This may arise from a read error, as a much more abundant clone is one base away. CDR3 region: CANSPEGREVTQYF. The CDR3 nucleotides are TGTGCCAACAGCCCGGAGGGCCGTGAGGTTACGCAGTATTTT. V gene TRBV7-3 combines with J gene TRBJ2-3; D possibly corresponds to TRBD2 (6 bases). This CDR3 contains 14 residues. Germline V lookup: CDR1 SGHTA, CDR2 FQGTGA.

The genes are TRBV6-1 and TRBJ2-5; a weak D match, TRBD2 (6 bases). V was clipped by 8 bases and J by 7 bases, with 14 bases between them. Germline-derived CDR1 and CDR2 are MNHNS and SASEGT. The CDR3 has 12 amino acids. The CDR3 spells CASRTGGVTQYF. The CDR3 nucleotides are TGTGCCAGCCGAACCGGGGGAGTGACCCAGTACTTC.

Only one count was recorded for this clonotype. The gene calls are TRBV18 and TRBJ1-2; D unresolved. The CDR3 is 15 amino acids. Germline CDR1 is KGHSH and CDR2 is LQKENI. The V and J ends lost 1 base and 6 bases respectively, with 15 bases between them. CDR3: CASSPRSPNRDGYTF. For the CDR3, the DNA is TGTGCCAGCTCACCACGATCTCCCAATCGGGATGGCTACACCTTC.

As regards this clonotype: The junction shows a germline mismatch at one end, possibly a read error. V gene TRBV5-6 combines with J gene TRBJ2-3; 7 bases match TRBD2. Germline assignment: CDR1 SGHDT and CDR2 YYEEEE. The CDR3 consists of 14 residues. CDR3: CASSLAGTKDAQYF. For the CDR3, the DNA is TGTGCCAGCAGCTTAGCCGGGACTAAAGATGCGCAGTATTTT.